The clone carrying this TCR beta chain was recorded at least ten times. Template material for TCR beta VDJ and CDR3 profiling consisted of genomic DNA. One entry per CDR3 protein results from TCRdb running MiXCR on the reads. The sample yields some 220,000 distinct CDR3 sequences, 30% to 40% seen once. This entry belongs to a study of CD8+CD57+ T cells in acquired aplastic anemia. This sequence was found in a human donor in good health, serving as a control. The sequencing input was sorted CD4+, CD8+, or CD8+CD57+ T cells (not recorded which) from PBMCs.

CDR3 in amino acids: CATSRVLTGTGVRNEQFF. CDR3 bases: TGTGCCACCAGCAGAGTTTTGACCGGGACAGGGGTAAGGAATGAGCAGTTCTTC. The chain carries TRBV15 and TRBJ2-1; 10 bases fit TRBD1. Looked up from germline, CDR1 is LNHNV and CDR2 is YYDKDF (reference sequence). The length of the CDR3 is 18 residues. The V gene end was trimmed by 1 base and the J gene end by 7 bases; junction bases not matched to a gene: 13.